The subject of this entry is one T cell receptor (beta chain). Using immunoSEQ multiplex PCR, the repertoire was profiled, and TCRdb retains in-frame clones only, with some absent. The sample carries approximately 350,000 clones, approximately 97% recorded once. The data are from a study of shared clonotypes between healthy human individuals. Study context: The plates for each donor numbered three CD4 naive, three CD4 memory, two CD8 naive and one CD8 memory.

V lost 1 base to trimming and J lost 5 bases; unmatched junction nucleotides: 2. Germline lookup yields CDR1 GTSNPN and CDR2 SVGIG (reference sequence). CDR3 length: 15 residues. The donors, healthy adults who were HIV-negative, had experienced no recent acute infections or vaccinations. The TCR originated in a man aged 25-45 years in good health. The sample consisted of memory CD8+ T cells sorted from blood. As for subset: CD45RO+ cells pooled with CCR7-negative TemRA cells. The gene calls are TRBV30 and TRBJ2-2, with 12 positions matching TRBD2. For the CDR3, the DNA is TGTGCCTGGAGTGGACTAGCGGGAGTGACCGGGGAGCTGTTTTTT. Translation gives CAWSGLAGVTGELFF. Filled out from reference TRBV30 and TRBJ2-2, the complete variable domain reads SQTIHQWPATLVQPVGSPLSLECTVEGTSNPNLYWYRQAAGRGLQLLFYSVGIGQISSEVPQNLSASRPQDRQFILSSKKLLLSDSGFYLCAWSGLAGVTGELFFGEGSRLTVL.